The clone carrying this T cell receptor (beta chain) was counted many times. Its specificity is not known. V lost 7 bases and J lost 0, with 8 bases in between. Germline values: CDR1 SEHNR, CDR2 FQNEAQ (reference sequence). The CDR3 runs 13 residues. The data are from a study of T cell repertoires in cytomegalovirus infection. Study overall: Public TCR beta signatures indicated both CMV infection and matching HLA type.

From the reads, TCRdb called clonotypes with MiXCR, one entry per CDR3 protein. Of 200,000 to 300,000 distinct CDR3 sequences detected, around 13% appear once; the ten largest clones hold 8.8%. Study-wide results and caveats: CMV-specific HLA-C-restricted TCR beta clonotypes dominated the ex vivo response.

This clonotype was sampled from a human donor in good health (CMV status not recorded). Some clones in this sample may be carry-over from other donors' samples. The rearrangement uses TRBV7-9 and TRBJ2-3, with D uncertain. Sequencing input: PBMCs. The CDR3 loop is CASISTSTDTQYF. DNA for the CDR3: TGTGCCAGCATCTCGACGAGCACAGATACGCAGTATTTT.